The 18 T cell receptor beta chains given below trace back to one sample, sequenced in a study of blood T cell repertoires in COVID-19. Profiled with immunoSEQ multiplex PCR; TCRdb holds only in-frame clones, not every one. The profile shows 130,000 to 150,000 clones, 84% of them singletons. Sequences were obtained from peripheral blood. Receptors originate from an elderly woman in a cohort sampled during active or convalescent COVID-19.

The rearrangement links TRBV6-6 to TRBJ2-7; weak D call: TRBD2 (6 bases). The CDR3 has 16 residues. The ends were cut back, 0 bases at V and 2 bases at J, with 14 bases in the middle. Looked up from germline, CDR1 is MNHNY and CDR2 is SVGAGI (reference sequence). In DNA, the CDR3 is TGTGCCAGCAGTTACTCGTCCGCTAGCGAGCCCTACGAGCAGTACGTC. Translation: CASSYSSASEPYEQYV.

This clone came up a few times. The chain uses TRBV11-2 and TRBJ2-7, with D possibly matching TRBD2 (5 bases). The length of the CDR3 is 13 residues. Germline lookup yields CDR1 SGHAT and CDR2 FQNNGV. Trimming cost V 5 bases and J 4 bases, with 12 bases left between them. The CDR3 loop is CASSLGDQYEQYV. The CDR3 region has the DNA TGTGCCAGCAGCCTCGGGGATCAATACGAGCAGTACGTC.

This clone was observed a few times. The J gene is TRBJ2-1, the V gene TRBV12-3 or TRBV12-4, with 7 bases aligning to TRBD2. The CDR3 contains 12 residues. The junction had 3 bases not matched to a gene; V was cut back by 5 bases and J by 8 bases. The CDR3 sequence: CASSPAGDEQFF. The CDR3 DNA is TGTGCCAGCAGTCCGGCGGGGGATGAGCAGTTCTTC.

This chain joins TRBV18 and TRBJ2-5; 7 bases match TRBD2. V trimming: 8 bases; J trimming: 5 bases; junction bases outside the gene matches: 2. This CDR3 is built from 11 residues. Germline V lookup: CDR1 KGHSH, CDR2 LQKENI. In nucleotides, the CDR3 is TGTGCCAGCCGGCGGGGGGAGACCCAGTACTTC. Translation: CASRRGETQYF.

CDR3 bases: TGTGCCAGCAGTGTTGAGGGGACACTCTATGGCTACACCTTC. It translates to CASSVEGTLYGYTF. The chain links TRBV2 to TRBJ1-2, with a possible D match to TRBD1 (6 bases). V was trimmed by 4 bases and J by 4 bases, leaving 13 bases between them. This CDR3 region has 14 residues. Germline CDR1 is SNHLY and CDR2 is FYNNEI.

Here the CDR3 DNA reads TGTGCCAGCAGCTTAGGGACAGGGGGCAATCAGCCCCAGCATTTT. Translation: CASSLGTGGNQPQHF. This chain links TRBV7-2 with TRBJ1-5, with 9 bases aligning to TRBD1. This CDR3 spans 15 amino acids. J gave up 2 bases and V 1 base, and 0 bases lay outside the gene matches. The germline gives CDR1 SGHTA, CDR2 FQGNSA.

The chain carries TRBV19 and TRBJ1-1; 10 bases fit TRBD1. The CDR3 contains 14 residues. Trimming removed 1 base from V and 4 bases from J; junction bases left unmatched: 0. Germline CDR1 LNHDA, CDR2 SQIVND (reference sequence). The CDR3 spells CASSIGTGGTEAFF. The DNA of the CDR3 is TGTGCCAGTAGTATAGGGACAGGGGGCACTGAAGCTTTCTTT. The full variable domain, rest sourced from reference TRBV19 and TRBJ1-1, is DGGITQSPKYLFRKEGQNVTLSCEQNLNHDAMYWYRQDPGQGLRLIYYSQIVNDFQKGDIAEGYSVSREKKESFPLTVTSAQKNPTAFYLCASSIGTGGTEAFFGQGTRLTVV.

This clone was detected only once. At one boundary the junction diverges from the germline segment, which might be a read error. The chain recombines TRBV23-1 with TRBJ2-6; perhaps TRBD1 as D (6 bases). TRBV23-1 is reported as an ORF; its role is uncertain. The CDR3 consists of 20 residues. This CDR3 reads CARSLGRQAETGSGANVLTF. CDR3 coding DNA: TGCGCCAGGAGTCTGGGTCGACAGGCAGAGACCGGCTCTGGGGCCAACGTCCTGACTTTC.

This clone was observed a single time. The chain couples TRBV28 to TRBJ1-1, with D possibly being TRBD1 (5 bases). V lost 2 bases, J lost 0 bases, and 13 bases lay in between. CDR1 MDHEN and CDR2 SYDVKM come from the germline V gene. The CDR3 covers 16 residues. CDR3 amino acids: CASSLGQDIMNTEAFF. The CDR3, as DNA: TGTGCCAGCAGTTTAGGTCAGGACATAATGAACACTGAAGCTTTCTTT.

The chain combines TRBV6-5 with TRBJ1-2; no clear D gene. The V gene lost 5 bases and the J gene lost 5 bases, with 12 bases spanning the gap. This CDR3 spans 13 amino acids. Germline V gene data show CDR1 as MNHEY and CDR2 as SVGAGI. This CDR3 reads CASSQTAGYGYTF. CDR3 DNA: TGTGCCAGCAGTCAGACCGCGGGATATGGCTACACCTTC.

The V gene is TRBV27, the J gene TRBJ2-2, with D possibly TRBD1 on 5 matching bases. The ends were cut back, 8 bases at V and 2 bases at J, with 15 bases in the middle. CDR1 is MNHEY, CDR2 SMNVEV, per germline (reference sequence). The CDR3 covers 15 residues. CDR3 bases: TGTGCCAGCGGACACCTGAGCTTTAACACCGGGGAGCTGTTTTTT. This codes for CASGHLSFNTGELFF.

The rearrangement uses TRBV27 and TRBJ2-7; 7 bases fit TRBD1. CDR1 MNHEY and CDR2 SMNVEV come from the germline V gene (reference sequence). The CDR3 is 13 amino acids. The CDR3, as DNA: TGTGCCAGCAGAAGGACAGGATCCTCCGAGCAGTACGTC. It is translated as CASRRTGSSEQYV.

This clone came up a few times. The genes are TRBV7-9 and TRBJ1-6, with 9 positions matching TRBD1. Germline trimming cut 3 bases from V and 13 bases from J; bases unmatched to any gene: 13. This CDR3 spans 16 amino acids. Germline-derived CDR1 and CDR2 are SEHNR and FQNEAQ (reference sequence). The CDR3, as DNA: TGTGCCAGCAGCTTCACCGGGACAGGGTGGCTTAATCCCCTCCACTTT. Translated: CASSFTGTGWLNPLHF.

This clone showed up just once. The chain is built from TRBV7-2 and TRBJ2-5; maybe TRBD1 (6 bases). This CDR3 region has 16 residues. Trimming shortened V by 0 bases and J by 0 bases, and 11 bases separated the two germline ends. Per the germline V gene, CDR1 is SGHTA and CDR2 is FQGNSA. The CDR3 is CASSLALDRNQETQYF. In nucleotides, the CDR3 is TGTGCCAGCAGCTTAGCCCTGGACAGAAACCAAGAGACCCAGTACTTC.

The V gene is TRBV3-1 (or the pseudogene TRBV3-2), the J gene TRBJ2-3; TRBD2 matches 13 bases. The CDR3 has 17 residues. V lost 3 bases and J lost 6; bases outside the gene matches: 9. Germline V gives CDR1 LGHDT, CDR2 YNNKEL (reference sequence). The CDR3 coding sequence is TGTGCCAGCAGCCAGGGATTGACTAGCGGGGGGCTCGATACGCAGTATTTT. Protein sequence: CASSQGLTSGGLDTQYF.

This clone was seen a handful of times. The chain carries TRBV6-2 or TRBV6-3 and TRBJ1-1; possibly TRBD1 for D (5 bases). In germline, CDR1 is MNHEY, CDR2 SVGEGT. The CDR3 covers 13 residues. V shed 6 bases and J shed 2 bases, with 10 bases lying between them. The CDR3 sequence: CASSMTVNTEAFF. CDR3 sequence (DNA): TGTGCCAGCAGCATGACAGTAAACACTGAAGCTTTCTTT.

V is TRBV30 and J is TRBJ2-6; D ambiguous. Trimming stripped 1 base from V and 0 bases from J, with 10 bases between. This CDR3 spans 16 amino acids. Germline V gene lookup returns CDR1 GTSNPN and CDR2 SVGIG (reference sequence). CDR3 in amino acids: CAWSATRLSGANVLTF. The CDR3 nucleotides are TGTGCCTGGAGTGCGACAAGGCTCTCTGGGGCCAACGTCCTGACTTTC.

The chain uses TRBV21-1 and TRBJ2-7; TRBD2 reflects the table's D call only, with no check against the DNA. TRBV21-1 constitutes a pseudogene. The CDR3 sequence is 23 residues long. CDR3: CASSKARGLAGAKPVTKFYEQYF. The DNA of the CDR3 is TGTGCCAGCAGCAAAGCCCGGGGACTAGCGGGGGCCAAACCGGTAACGAAATTCTACGAGCAGTACTTC.